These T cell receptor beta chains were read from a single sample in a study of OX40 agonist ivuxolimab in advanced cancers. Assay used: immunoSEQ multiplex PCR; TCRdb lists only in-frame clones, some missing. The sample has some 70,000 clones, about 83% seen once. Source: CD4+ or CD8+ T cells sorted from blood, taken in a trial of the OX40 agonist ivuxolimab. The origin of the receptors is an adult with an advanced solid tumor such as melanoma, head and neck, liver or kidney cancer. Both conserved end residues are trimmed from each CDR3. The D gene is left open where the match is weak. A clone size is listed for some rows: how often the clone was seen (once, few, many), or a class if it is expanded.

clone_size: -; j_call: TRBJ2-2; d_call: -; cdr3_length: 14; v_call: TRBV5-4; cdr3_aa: ASTSGEGYNTGELF
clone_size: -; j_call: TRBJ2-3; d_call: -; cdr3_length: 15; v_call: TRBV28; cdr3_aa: ASSYSPPLGWADTQY
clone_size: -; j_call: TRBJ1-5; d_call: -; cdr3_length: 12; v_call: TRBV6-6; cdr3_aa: ASLGKEDGQPQH
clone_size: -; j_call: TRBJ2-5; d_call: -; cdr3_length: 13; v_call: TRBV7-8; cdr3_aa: ASSTQTRTQETQY
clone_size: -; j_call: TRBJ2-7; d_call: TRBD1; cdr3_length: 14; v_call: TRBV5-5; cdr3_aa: ASSLVGTGVTYEQY
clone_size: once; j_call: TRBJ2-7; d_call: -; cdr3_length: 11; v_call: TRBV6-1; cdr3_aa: ASSEHSSYEQY
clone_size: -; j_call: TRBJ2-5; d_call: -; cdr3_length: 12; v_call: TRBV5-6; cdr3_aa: ASSGGGRAETQY
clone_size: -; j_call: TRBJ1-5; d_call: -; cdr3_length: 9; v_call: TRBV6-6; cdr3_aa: ASGKSQPQH
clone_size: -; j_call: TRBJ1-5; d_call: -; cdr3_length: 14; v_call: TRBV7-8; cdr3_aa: ASSQMRTQSNQPQH
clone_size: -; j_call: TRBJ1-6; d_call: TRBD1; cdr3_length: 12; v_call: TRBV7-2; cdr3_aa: ASSLTGAGSPLH
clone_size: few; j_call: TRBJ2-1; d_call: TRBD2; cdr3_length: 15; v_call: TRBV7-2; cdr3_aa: ASSPTSSGGARNEQF
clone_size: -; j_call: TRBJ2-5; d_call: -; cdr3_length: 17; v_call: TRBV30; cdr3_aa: AWKFGHGKFGVYQETQY
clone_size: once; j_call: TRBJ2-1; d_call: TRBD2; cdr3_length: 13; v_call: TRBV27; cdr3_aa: ASSMTSGGYNEQF
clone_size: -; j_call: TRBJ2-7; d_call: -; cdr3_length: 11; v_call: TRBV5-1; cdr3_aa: ASSSGQDYEQY
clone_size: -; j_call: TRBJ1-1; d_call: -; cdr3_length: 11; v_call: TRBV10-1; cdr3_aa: ASRGTLNTEAF
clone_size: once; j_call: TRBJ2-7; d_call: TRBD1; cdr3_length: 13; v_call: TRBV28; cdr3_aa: ASKSPTGSSYEQY
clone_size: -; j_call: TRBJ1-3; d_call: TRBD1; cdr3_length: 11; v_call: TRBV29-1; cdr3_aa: SVEDRVGNTIY
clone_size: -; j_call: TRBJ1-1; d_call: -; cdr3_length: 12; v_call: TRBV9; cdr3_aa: ASSPGYMNTEAF
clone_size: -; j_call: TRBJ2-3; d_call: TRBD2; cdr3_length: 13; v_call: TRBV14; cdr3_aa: ASSQEVASGGTQY
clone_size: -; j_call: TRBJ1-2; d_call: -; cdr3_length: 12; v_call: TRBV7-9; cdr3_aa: ASSLAWVNYGYT
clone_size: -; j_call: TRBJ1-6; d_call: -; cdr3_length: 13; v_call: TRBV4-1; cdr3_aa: ASSQLHADNSPLH
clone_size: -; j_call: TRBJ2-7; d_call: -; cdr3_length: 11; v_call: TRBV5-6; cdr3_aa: ASSLRHPYEQY
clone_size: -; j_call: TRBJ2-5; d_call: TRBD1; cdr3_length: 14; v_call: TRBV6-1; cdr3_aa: ASSAGTDLYQETQY
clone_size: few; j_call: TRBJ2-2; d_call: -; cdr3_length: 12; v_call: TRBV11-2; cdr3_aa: ASSLASNTGELF
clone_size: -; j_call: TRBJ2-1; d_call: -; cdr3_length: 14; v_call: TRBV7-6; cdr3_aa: ASSPTGLAPYNEQF
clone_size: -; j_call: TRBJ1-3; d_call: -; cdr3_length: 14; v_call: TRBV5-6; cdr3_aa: ASSLGTTVSGNTIY
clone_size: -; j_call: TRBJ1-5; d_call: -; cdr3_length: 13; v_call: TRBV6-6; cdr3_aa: ASSYSPRGDQPQH
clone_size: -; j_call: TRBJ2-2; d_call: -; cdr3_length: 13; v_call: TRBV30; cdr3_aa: AWINGRRNTGELF
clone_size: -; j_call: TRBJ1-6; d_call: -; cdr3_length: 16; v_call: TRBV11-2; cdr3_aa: ASSNWGGGRFPNSPLH
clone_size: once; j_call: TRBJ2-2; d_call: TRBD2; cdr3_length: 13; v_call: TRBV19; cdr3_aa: ASVSRGANTGELF
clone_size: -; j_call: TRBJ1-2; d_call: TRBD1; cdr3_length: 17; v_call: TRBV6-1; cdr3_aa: ASSEIGRLDRAANYGYT
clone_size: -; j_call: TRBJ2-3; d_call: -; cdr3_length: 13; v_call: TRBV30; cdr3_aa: AWSAKETNTDTQY
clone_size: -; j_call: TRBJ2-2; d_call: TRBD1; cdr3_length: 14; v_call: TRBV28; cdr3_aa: ASSPWTGGNTGELF
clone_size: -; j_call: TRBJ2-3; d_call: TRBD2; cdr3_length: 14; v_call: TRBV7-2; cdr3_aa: ASSLTSGGVTDTQY
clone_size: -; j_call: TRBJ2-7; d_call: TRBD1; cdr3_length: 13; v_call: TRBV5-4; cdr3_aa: ASSPTGQGFDEQY
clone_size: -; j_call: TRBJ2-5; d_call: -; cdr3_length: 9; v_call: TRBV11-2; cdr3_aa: ASSLVETQY
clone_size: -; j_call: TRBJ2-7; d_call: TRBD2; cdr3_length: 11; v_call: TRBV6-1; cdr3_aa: ASVRRAGIEQY
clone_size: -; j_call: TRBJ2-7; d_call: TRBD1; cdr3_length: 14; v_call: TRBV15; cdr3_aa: ATSPRRTGLRWGQY
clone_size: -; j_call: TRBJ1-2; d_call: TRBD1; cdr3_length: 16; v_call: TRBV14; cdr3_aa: ASSPHPGQRAGGYGYT
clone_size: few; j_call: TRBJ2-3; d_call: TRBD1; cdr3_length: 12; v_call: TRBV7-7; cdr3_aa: ASSLTGGTDTQY
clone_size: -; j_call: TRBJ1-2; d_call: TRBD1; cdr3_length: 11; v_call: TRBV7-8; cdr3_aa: ASSLDRTEGYT
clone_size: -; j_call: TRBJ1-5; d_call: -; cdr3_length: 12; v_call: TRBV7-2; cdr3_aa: ASSPASLNQPQH
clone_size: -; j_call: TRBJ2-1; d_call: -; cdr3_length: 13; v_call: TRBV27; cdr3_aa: ASRTVAARYNEQF
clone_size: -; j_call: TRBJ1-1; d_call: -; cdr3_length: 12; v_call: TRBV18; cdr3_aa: ASSRTEGGAEAF
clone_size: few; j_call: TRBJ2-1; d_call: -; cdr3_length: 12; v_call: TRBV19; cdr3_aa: ASSFRGRFNEQF
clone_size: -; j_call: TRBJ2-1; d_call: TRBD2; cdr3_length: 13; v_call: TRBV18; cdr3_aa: ASSPRGDAYNEQF